The 32 T cell receptor beta chains below all came from one sample that was sequenced in a study of T cells after yellow fever vaccination. Via MiXCR, TCRdb re-called the 5' RACE reads, giving one row per CDR3 protein. The sample shows 150,000 to 200,000 distinct CDR3 sequences, roughly 6.2% of them seen only once. The input for sequencing was CD4+ T cells sorted from PBMCs, taken on the day of the first yellow fever vaccination. The source is a man younger than 35 who received the YFV17D yellow fever vaccine.

J is TRBJ2-6 and V is TRBV3-1; the D is unclear. The CDR3 runs to 16 residues. Germline V lookup: CDR1 LGHDT, CDR2 YNNKEL (reference sequence). Trimming took 1 base from V and 2 from J, leaving 9 bases between them. CDR3 sequence: CASSQVTQTGANVLTF. In DNA form, the CDR3 reads TGTGCCAGCAGCCAAGTGACACAGACTGGGGCCAACGTCCTGACTTTC.

This clonotype occurred many times. V usage is TRBV20-1 and J usage is TRBJ1-5; the match to TRBD1 covers 7 bases. The CDR3 is made up of 18 amino acids. Germline CDR1 and CDR2: DFQATT and SNEGSKA (reference sequence). V gave up 5 bases and J gave up 0 bases; unmatched junction bases: 16. In DNA, the CDR3 is TGCAGTGCTCTTACGACAGGGTTAGACTGGTTTAGCAATCAGCCCCAGCATTTT. Its protein product is CSALTTGLDWFSNQPQHF.

This clonotype has more than one count but fewer than ten. The chain links TRBV7-9 to TRBJ1-1, with a tentative D call TRBD1 (6 bases). CDR3 length: 12 residues. Looked up from germline, CDR1 is SEHNR and CDR2 is FQNEAQ (reference sequence). V dropped 3 bases and J dropped 7 bases, with 9 bases sitting between them. The CDR3 region has the DNA TGTGCCAGCAGCTTGCAGGGGTTTGAAGCTTTCTTT. Translation: CASSLQGFEAFF.

The V and J genes are TRBV7-3 and TRBJ2-3, with 10 bases identical to TRBD2. The germline CDR1 and CDR2 sequences are SGHTA and FQGTGA. After removal of 3 bases from V and 1 base from J, the junction contained 4 bases not matched to a gene. The CDR3 sequence is 16 residues long. The CDR3 DNA reads TGTGCCAGCAGCTTGGGCGGACTAGCGGGCACAGATACGCAGTATTTT. It codes for CASSLGGLAGTDTQYF.

This clonotype was found many times. This rearrangement joins TRBV18 to TRBJ2-7, with TRBD1 matching over 9 bases. Looked up from germline, CDR1 is KGHSH and CDR2 is LQKENI. The CDR3 sequence is 14 residues long. The junction had 3 bases not matched to a gene; V was cut back by 3 bases and J by 3 bases. The CDR3 nucleotides read TGTGCCAGCTCACCTGGGGACAGGGTCTACGAGCAGTACGTC. It is translated as CASSPGDRVYEQYV.

With regard to this clonotype: An end of the junction differs from the germline gene, which may be a read error. J is TRBJ2-1 and V is TRBV11-2; TRBD1 aligns across 7 bases. The CDR3 is 16 amino acids. Germline V lookup: CDR1 SGHAT, CDR2 FQNNGV. This chain's CDR3 is CASSVDRASTNNEQFF. In nucleotides, the CDR3 is TGTGCCAGCAGCGTAGACAGGGCGTCTACGAACAATGAGCAGTTCTTC.

As concerns this clonotype: This may stem from a read error, because a much larger clone lies one nucleotide away. The chain couples TRBV6-5 to TRBJ1-2; tentatively, D is TRBD1 (5 bases). The CDR3 has 15 residues. Germline V gene sequence: CDR1 MNHEY, CDR2 SVGAGI. The CDR3 bases are TGTCCCAGCAGTTACTCGAAGACAGTTAACTATGGCTACACCTTC. This gives the protein CPSSYSKTVNYGYTF.

This clonotype has only a few counts. The chain has TRBV24-1 and TRBJ1-4; D not resolved. With 2 bases removed from V and 7 bases from J, the gap between germline ends came to 13 bases. The CDR3 runs 15 residues. Germline values: CDR1 KGHDR, CDR2 SFDVKD. In DNA, the CDR3 is TGTGCCACCAGTGATTCCGGGTCCTCGGGTGAAAAACTGTTTTTT. Encoded protein: CATSDSGSSGEKLFF.

This clonotype was seen ten or more times. In nucleotides, the CDR3 is TGCGCCAGCAGCTTGGCCGGGGGGCTAGATACGCAGTATTTT. Encoded protein: CASSLAGGLDTQYF. This chain joins TRBV5-1 and TRBJ2-3, with D perhaps TRBD2 (7 bases). The V gene lost 0 bases and the J gene lost 5 bases, with 10 bases spanning the gap. Germline V CDR1 and CDR2: SGHRS, YFSETQ. The CDR3 spans 14 residues. The whole variable domain, filled in from reference TRBV5-1 and TRBJ2-3, reads KAGVTQTPRYLIKTRGQQVTLSCSPISGHRSVSWYQQTPGQGLQFLFEYFSETQRNKGNFPGRFSGRQFSNSRSEMNVSTLELGDSALYLCASSLAGGLDTQYFGPGTRLTVL.

This chain joins TRBV14 and TRBJ2-5, with D maybe TRBD2 (6 bases). Trimming stripped 1 base from V and 6 bases from J, with 9 bases between. Germline CDR1 reads SGHDN; CDR2 reads FVKESK. The CDR3 loop spans 13 amino acids. The CDR3 sequence: CASSQARGKTQYF. The CDR3 coding sequence is TGTGCCAGCAGCCAAGCACGGGGGAAGACCCAGTACTTC.

Concerning this clonotype: This may arise from a read error, as a much more abundant clone is one base away. This chain connects TRBV28 to TRBJ2-1, with D unclear. V lost 1 base and J 6 bases, leaving 4 bases between the germline ends. Looked up from germline, CDR1 is MDHEN and CDR2 is SYDVKM. There are 12 residues in the CDR3. CDR3 nucleotide sequence: TGTGCCAGCAGTTTATTTTGCAATGAGCAGTTCTTC. Its protein is CASSLFCNEQFF.

The table lists this clonotype with a few counts. In nucleotides, the CDR3 is TGTGCCAGCACTCCATCCGGGGTCGGCTACACCTTC. It is translated as CASTPSGVGYTF. V and J are TRBV7-9 and TRBJ1-2; D remains unclear. Germline-derived CDR1 and CDR2 are SEHNR and FQNEAQ (reference sequence). This CDR3 region has 12 residues. Trimming shortened V by 7 bases and J by 8 bases, and 14 bases separated the two germline ends.

There are a few counts of this clonotype. The rearrangement joins TRBV3-1 to TRBJ1-4; D is perhaps TRBD1 (6 bases). The CDR3 has 14 residues. Trimming cost V 3 bases and J 8 bases, with 13 bases left between them. The germline V gene encodes CDR1 LGHDT and CDR2 YNNKEL (reference sequence). The CDR3: CASSQRGNAEKLFF. DNA of the CDR3: TGTGCCAGCAGCCAGAGGGGGAACGCGGAAAAACTGTTTTTT. Full variable domain (missing parts from reference TRBV3-1 and TRBJ1-4): DTAVSQTPKYLVTQMGNDKSIKCEQNLGHDTMYWYKQDSKKFLKIMFSYNNKELIINETVPNRFSPKSPDKAHLNLHINSLELGDSAVYFCASSQRGNAEKLFFGSGTQLSVL.

This clonotype has a count of ten or more. The genes are TRBV20-1 and TRBJ2-3; D remains unclear. Per germline, CDR1 DFQATT and CDR2 SNEGSKA (reference sequence). This CDR3 spans 10 amino acids. V was clipped by 3 bases and J by 7 bases, with 5 bases between them. The chain's CDR3 is CSASWNTQYF. Written as DNA, the CDR3 is TGCAGTGCTAGCTGGAATACGCAGTATTTT.

This clonotype came up many times. The genes are TRBV3-1 and TRBJ1-5; no firm D call. The CDR3 has 13 residues. The germline V and J ends were trimmed by 0 bases and 9 bases, with 9 bases remaining between them. Looked up from germline, CDR1 is LGHDT and CDR2 is YNNKEL (reference sequence). Here the CDR3 reads CASSQEWSGPQHF. CDR3 bases: TGTGCCAGCAGCCAAGAATGGTCAGGGCCCCAGCATTTT.

This clonotype was seen a handful of times. This chain joins TRBV29-1 and TRBJ2-1; 12 nucleotides align to TRBD2. The CDR3 length is 16 residues. Germline loops: CDR1 SQVTM, CDR2 ANQGSEA. V trimming: 3 bases; J trimming: 0 bases; junction bases outside the gene matches: 3. DNA of the CDR3: TGCAGCGTTGAGCTAGCGGGGGGGCCCTCCTACAATGAGCAGTTCTTC. Protein: CSVELAGGPSYNEQFF.

V usage is TRBV12-3 or TRBV12-4 and J usage is TRBJ1-6; D possibly corresponds to TRBD1 (5 bases). The V and J ends lost 3 bases and 9 bases respectively, with 12 bases between them. The CDR3 loop spans 14 amino acids. CDR3 protein: CASSFAAGSSPLHF. Written as DNA, the CDR3 is TGTGCCAGCAGTTTTGCCGCAGGGTCTTCACCCCTCCACTTT.

Only a few counts were recorded for this clonotype. A read error is possible here, since a much larger clone lies one base away. This chain uses TRBV29-1 with TRBJ1-1; D is possibly TRBD1 (5 bases). CDR1 is SQVTM, CDR2 ANQGSEA, per germline. The germline V and J ends were trimmed by 4 bases and 0 bases, with 15 bases remaining between them. The CDR3 covers 15 residues. In DNA form, the CDR3 reads TGCAGCGTTGGGTCAGGGTGGGGGATGAACACTGAAGCTTTCTTT. It translates to CSVGSGWGMNTEAFF.

This chain uses TRBV25-1 with TRBJ1-1; no reliable D call. Looked up from germline, CDR1 is MGHDK and CDR2 is SYGVNS. The CDR3 is made up of 15 amino acids. The V end was cut by 1 base, the J end by 3 bases, with 12 bases between. The CDR3 sequence is CASSESAGRHTEAFF. The CDR3, as DNA: TGTGCCAGCAGTGAATCAGCTGGTCGGCACACTGAAGCTTTCTTT.

This clonotype occurred a few times. The V gene is TRBV4-1, the J gene TRBJ2-5, with D possibly TRBD2 on 6 matching bases. Trimming removed 8 bases from V and 5 bases from J, with 24 bases in between. Per germline, CDR1 MGHRA and CDR2 YSYEKL. The CDR3 length is 16 residues. The CDR3 coding sequence is TGCGCCAGCGGAGGGACGTACGGGGGACGTAGGGAGACCCAGTACTTC. The encoded protein is CASGGTYGGRRETQYF.

This clonotype was counted many times. The chain combines TRBV5-1 with TRBJ2-2; tentative D call: TRBD2 (5 bases). The germline V and J ends were trimmed by 0 bases and 0 bases, with 6 bases remaining between them. This CDR3 contains 15 residues. CDR1 is SGHRS and CDR2 is YFSETQ in the germline V gene. The CDR3 nucleotides are TGCGCCAGCAGCTTGGCGGAGGCGAACACCGGGGAGCTGTTTTTT. Translating it yields CASSLAEANTGELFF.

In its sample, this clonotype was seen many times. The chain has TRBV20-1 and TRBJ1-1, with D unclear. Germline V gene sequence: CDR1 DFQATT, CDR2 SNEGSKA (reference sequence). The CDR3 consists of 12 residues. V gave up 6 bases and J gave up 1 base, with 9 bases separating them. This chain's CDR3 is CSAQVTNTEAFF. The CDR3 DNA sequence: TGCAGTGCCCAGGTGACGAACACTGAAGCTTTCTTT.

There are a few counts of this clonotype. The chain has TRBV18 and TRBJ2-3; 7 bases fit TRBD1. With V trimmed by 2 bases and J by 2 bases, 7 bases remained unmatched. Per germline, CDR1 KGHSH and CDR2 LQKENI. The CDR3 runs to 16 residues. The CDR3, as DNA: TGTGCCAGCTCACCATTCCCGGGACAGAACACAGATACGCAGTATTTT. This translates into CASSPFPGQNTDTQYF.

Many counts were recorded for this clonotype. The V gene is TRBV6-5, the J gene TRBJ1-1; D is possibly TRBD1 (5 bases). This CDR3 has 17 amino acids. V lost 2 bases and J lost 5, with 21 bases in between. Germline V gives CDR1 MNHEY, CDR2 SVGAGI. CDR3 sequence reads: CASSYQGAYLGGTEAFF. In DNA, the CDR3 is TGTGCCAGCAGTTACCAGGGAGCCTACCTCGGGGGTACTGAAGCTTTCTTT.

This clonotype came up a few times. The gene calls are TRBV12-3 or TRBV12-4 and TRBJ2-7; a possible D gene is TRBD2 (6 bases). This CDR3 spans 12 amino acids. The CDR3 bases are TGTGCATGTCGGGGGATTGGCGACGAGCAGTACTTC. Translation gives CACRGIGDEQYF.

In its sample, this clonotype was seen many times. V and J are TRBV27 and TRBJ2-5; 7 positions agree with TRBD1. V lost 3 bases, J lost 5 bases, and 9 bases stayed unmatched. The V gene's germline CDR1 is MNHEY and CDR2 SMNVEV (reference sequence). CDR3 length: 15 amino acids. Here the CDR3 DNA reads TGTGCCAGCAGTTTGTTTAGGGGGCGCGTCGAGACCCAGTACTTC. Protein: CASSLFRGRVETQYF.

This clonotype was detected only a few times. The chain carries TRBV7-2 and TRBJ1-2, with 7 positions matching TRBD1. CDR1 SGHTA and CDR2 FQGNSA come from the germline V gene. The V and J ends lost 2 bases and 0 bases, in that order; junction bases with no gene match: 6. The CDR3 length is 16 residues. The CDR3 DNA follows: TGTGCCAGCAGCTTACTCTGGGGGACAGCTAACTATGGCTACACCTTC. This encodes CASSLLWGTANYGYTF.

This clonotype has a count of ten or more. The V and J genes are TRBV5-1 and TRBJ2-7; D ambiguous. The CDR3 spans 14 residues. V was clipped by 0 bases and J by 6 bases, with 13 bases between them. From germline, CDR1 is SGHRS and CDR2 YFSETQ. The CDR3 reads CASSLDSHGFEQYF. For the CDR3, the DNA is TGCGCCAGCAGCTTGGACAGCCATGGGTTCGAGCAGTACTTC.

This clonotype was detected ten times or more. V and J are TRBV5-1 and TRBJ1-1; 7 nucleotides align to TRBD1. Trimming took 2 bases from V and 3 from J; bases not matched to a gene: 7. CDR1 and CDR2 (germline): SGHRS, YFSETQ. This CDR3 is 15 amino acids long. The CDR3 spells CASSLQGTPYTEAFF. The CDR3 nucleotides read TGCGCCAGCAGCTTACAGGGGACTCCCTACACTGAAGCTTTCTTT.

The V gene is TRBV7-2, the J gene TRBJ1-6, with D possibly TRBD1 on 5 matching bases. Deletions cut 5 bases from V and 7 bases from J, with 12 bases between. The CDR3 has 14 amino acids. CDR1 and CDR2 from the germline V gene are SGHTA and FQGNSA. The CDR3 bases are TGTGCCAGCAGCCCGGGACGTTTAAATTCACCCCTCCACTTT. It encodes CASSPGRLNSPLHF.

This clonotype was recorded at least ten times. The CDR3 spells CASASSGITDTQYF. As DNA, the CDR3 is TGTGCCAGCGCGTCTAGCGGGATCACAGATACGCAGTATTTT. The chain is built from TRBV7-2 and TRBJ2-3; 9 nucleotides match TRBD2. Looked up from germline, CDR1 is SGHTA and CDR2 is FQGNSA. The trim removed 8 bases at V and 2 bases at J, leaving 5 bases unmatched. This CDR3 has 14 residues.

The chain links TRBV5-1 to TRBJ2-1, with TRBD2 matching over 10 bases. The CDR3 runs 16 residues. CDR1 SGHRS and CDR2 YFSETQ come from the germline V gene. V shed 6 bases, J shed 5 bases, and the junction held 11 bases outside the gene matches. CDR3 amino acids: CASTRPGLALNNEQFF. CDR3 nucleotides: TGCGCCAGCACCCGACCGGGACTAGCGCTCAACAATGAGCAGTTCTTC.